The 31 T cell receptor beta chains listed next were all sequenced from one sample in a study of shared clonotypes between healthy human individuals. Repertoires were generated with immunoSEQ multiplex PCR, while TCRdb's copy carries only in-frame clones and drops some. The sample has more than 2 million clones, 90% to 95% seen once. Terminally differentiated effector memory CD45RA+ cells were left out of the naive CD8 fraction, which was CD45RO-negative and positively selected for CCR7. The material sequenced was naive CD8+ T cells from PBMCs. These receptors were taken from a man younger than 35 in good health. Some clones in this sample may be carry-over from other donors' samples.

This clone was recorded once. The chain is built from TRBV28 and TRBJ1-3, with TRBD1 matching 9 bases. V lost 9 bases to trimming and J lost 4 bases; unmatched junction nucleotides: 19. CDR1 is MDHEN and CDR2 is SYDVKM in the germline V gene. This CDR3 spans 18 amino acids. The CDR3 spells CASLGQGRNLLLGNTIYF. The CDR3 DNA reads as TGTGCCAGTCTCGGACAGGGGCGCAATTTGCTCTTAGGAAACACCATATATTTT.

This CDR3 reads CASSQGGNEAFF. CDR3 bases: TGTGCCAGCAGCCAAGGGGGAAATGAAGCTTTCTTT. This chain uses TRBV7-9 with TRBJ1-1; a weak D match, TRBD1 (6 bases). This CDR3 has 12 residues. Trimming stripped 5 bases from V and 7 bases from J, with 11 bases between. CDR1 is SEHNR, CDR2 FQNEAQ, per germline (reference sequence).

The chain employs TRBV7-9 and TRBJ1-2, with D possibly matching TRBD1 (5 bases). V was clipped by 1 base and J by 5 bases, with 14 bases between them. CDR1 and CDR2 (germline): SEHNR, FQNEAQ (reference sequence). The CDR3 covers 15 residues. CDR3 coding DNA: TGTGCCAGCAGCTTAGGTCAGGGATTCGGATATGGCTACACCTTC. This codes for CASSLGQGFGYGYTF.

The rearrangement uses TRBV28 and TRBJ2-7; perhaps TRBD1 as D (6 bases). From germline, CDR1 is MDHEN and CDR2 SYDVKM. V lost 4 bases and J lost 0, with 13 bases in between. This CDR3 has 15 residues. CDR3 in amino acids: CASSSYETGSYEQYF. CDR3 coding DNA: TGTGCCAGCAGTTCCTATGAGACAGGCTCCTACGAGCAGTACTTC.

The chain has TRBV4-1 and TRBJ2-7; possibly TRBD2 for D (6 bases). CDR1 MGHRA and CDR2 YSYEKL come from the germline V gene. The CDR3 sequence is 14 residues long. V shed 4 bases and J shed 4 bases, with 14 bases lying between them. The CDR3, as DNA: TGCGCCAGCAGCCCCCGGGGGTCAGGGTACGAGCAGTACTTC. Encoded protein: CASSPRGSGYEQYF.

A remark on this clone: This specimen includes other DNA sequences encoding the same CDR3. J is TRBJ1-2 and V is TRBV5-6, with a possible D match to TRBD1 (5 bases). With 0 bases removed from V and 4 bases from J, the gap between germline ends came to 10 bases. Per germline, CDR1 SGHDT and CDR2 YYEEEE. The CDR3 covers 14 residues. CDR3: CASSLGGTAYGYTF. The CDR3 coding sequence is TGTGCCAGCAGCTTGGGGGGGACGGCCTATGGCTACACCTTC.

This chain's CDR3 is CASSVGRATDTQYF. The CDR3 bases are TGTGCCAGCAGTGTCGGGAGGGCCACAGATACGCAGTATTTT. The chain recombines TRBV2 with TRBJ2-3; 8 nucleotides line up with TRBD2. Germline assignment: CDR1 SNHLY and CDR2 FYNNEI. This CDR3 is built from 14 residues. V gave up 4 bases and J gave up 2 bases; unmatched junction bases: 2.

V and J are TRBV6-1 and TRBJ2-1; D is undetermined. V was clipped by 7 bases and J by 4 bases, with 5 bases between them. Germline loops: CDR1 MNHNS, CDR2 SASEGT. This CDR3 has 11 residues. CDR3 sequence: CASNQYNEQFF. DNA of the CDR3: TGTGCCAGCAACCAGTACAATGAGCAGTTCTTC.

V and J are TRBV27 and TRBJ1-2; D gene ambiguous. Trimming took 5 bases from V and 2 from J, leaving 12 bases between them. The CDR3 loop spans 14 amino acids. CDR1 and CDR2 (germline): MNHEY, SMNVEV (reference sequence). This chain's CDR3 is CASSLKAGNYGYTF. The CDR3 DNA follows: TGTGCCAGCAGTCTCAAAGCGGGCAACTATGGCTACACCTTC.

This chain connects TRBV28 to TRBJ1-3; D is undetermined. The ends were cut back, 6 bases at V and 5 bases at J, with 11 bases in the middle. CDR1 and CDR2 (germline): MDHEN, SYDVKM. The CDR3 loop spans 13 amino acids. CDR3 nucleotides: TGTGCCAGCAGGCACCGCAAAAGAAACACCATATATTTT. Protein: CASRHRKRNTIYF.

Comment on this clone: One end of the junction varies from germline; a read error may be responsible. This chain joins TRBV28 and TRBJ2-7; 8 nucleotides align to TRBD1. The CDR3 extends over 15 amino acids. The germline V gene encodes CDR1 MDHEN and CDR2 SYDVKM. The CDR3 region has the DNA TGTGCCAGCAGTCCGACCGAGACAGGGGCTGCCGAGCGGTACTTC. Its protein is CASSPTETGAAERYF.

The rearrangement links TRBV27 to TRBJ2-7; no firm D call. Trimming took off 2 bases at V and 6 bases at J, with 17 bases between the two ends. The germline CDR1 and CDR2 sequences are MNHEY and SMNVEV (reference sequence). This CDR3 has 15 amino acids. CDR3 residues: CASSLVSRFGFEQYF. For the CDR3, the DNA is TGTGCCAGCAGTTTAGTCTCACGGTTCGGGTTCGAGCAGTACTTC.

This clone was seen a single time. The V call is TRBV4-1, the J call TRBJ2-5; TRBD2 agrees at 8 bases. The V segment lost 0 bases and the J segment 2 bases; nucleotides outside the gene matches: 8. The CDR3 is made up of 17 amino acids. Germline lookup yields CDR1 MGHRA and CDR2 YSYEKL. CDR3 nucleotide sequence: TGCGCCAGCAGCCAAGATTGGGGTAGCGGGGAACAAGAGACCCAGTACTTC. Amino acid sequence: CASSQDWGSGEQETQYF.

V usage is TRBV5-4 and J usage is TRBJ2-3, with TRBD2 matching over 8 bases. Looked up from germline, CDR1 is SGHNT and CDR2 is YYREEE (reference sequence). The V gene end was trimmed by 3 bases and the J gene end by 7 bases; junction bases not matched to a gene: 16. This CDR3 has 17 amino acids. CDR3 residues: CASSSVSSGSWDHTQYF. The DNA for the CDR3 is TGTGCCAGCAGCTCAGTCTCTAGCGGGTCTTGGGACCATACGCAGTATTTT.

V usage is TRBV19 and J usage is TRBJ1-5; TRBD1 is a possible D gene (5 bases). This CDR3 is built from 18 residues. V shed 5 bases and J shed 0 bases, with 20 bases lying between them. Germline assignment: CDR1 LNHDA and CDR2 SQIVND (reference sequence). CDR3 sequence: CASSGWDGGTYSNQPQHF. Written as DNA, the CDR3 is TGTGCCAGTAGTGGCTGGGACGGCGGAACCTATAGCAATCAGCCCCAGCATTTT.

The chain combines TRBV7-6 with TRBJ2-1, with a tentative D call TRBD2 (5 bases). The CDR3 consists of 16 residues. In germline, CDR1 is SGHVS, CDR2 FNYEAQ. Trimming removed 6 bases from V and 7 bases from J, with 22 bases in between. The CDR3 spells CASRPLALSYTNEQFF. As DNA, the CDR3 is TGTGCCAGCAGGCCTTTAGCGCTGAGTTATACAAATGAGCAGTTCTTC.

V usage is TRBV5-4 and J usage is TRBJ1-2; 8 positions agree with TRBD1. The ends lost 4 bases at V and 8 bases at J; junction bases unmatched: 13. The germline CDR1 and CDR2 sequences are SGHNT and YYREEE (reference sequence). The CDR3 extends over 15 amino acids. The CDR3 sequence is CASSLRDRGGGGYTF. Here the CDR3 DNA reads TGTGCCAGCAGCCTACGCGACAGGGGAGGAGGCGGCTACACCTTC.

The chain has TRBV7-3 and TRBJ1-1; D is possibly TRBD1 (5 bases). Germline V gene lookup returns CDR1 SGHTA and CDR2 FQGTGA. With 5 bases removed from V and 1 base from J, the gap between germline ends came to 11 bases. The CDR3 sequence is 14 residues long. The CDR3 DNA sequence: TGTGCCAGCAGCCTCTCGGGGCGGAACACTGAAGCTTTCTTT. This translates into CASSLSGRNTEAFF. The whole variable domain, remainder taken from reference TRBV7-3 and TRBJ1-1, is GAGVSQTPSNKVTEKGKYVELRCDPISGHTALYWYRQSLGQGPEFLIYFQGTGAADDSGLPNDRFFAVRPEGSVSTLKIQRTERGDSAVYLCASSLSGRNTEAFFGQGTRLTVV.

This clone was detected once. Distinct nucleotide sequences in the sample also encode this CDR3. V is TRBV27 and J is TRBJ2-2; D gene ambiguous. The CDR3 has 12 amino acids. Trimming cost V 7 bases and J 1 base, with 4 bases left between them. Germline values: CDR1 MNHEY, CDR2 SMNVEV (reference sequence). The CDR3 DNA sequence: TGTGCCAGCACGCAGAACACCGGGGAGCTGTTTTTT. As protein: CASTQNTGELFF.

The chain couples TRBV7-8 to TRBJ1-2; TRBD1 agrees at 8 bases. V was pared by 7 bases and J by 6 bases, with 19 bases of the junction left unmatched. The germline CDR1 and CDR2 sequences are SGHVS and FQNEAQ. This CDR3 is built from 17 residues. CDR3 residues: CASTIGGNGQGLDGYTF. CDR3 DNA sequence: TGTGCCAGCACTATCGGGGGCAATGGACAGGGTCTAGATGGCTACACCTTC.

This chain joins TRBV7-8 and TRBJ2-1; D is unresolved. The V gene's germline CDR1 is SGHVS and CDR2 FQNEAQ. Trimming stripped 4 bases from V and 0 bases from J, with 25 bases between. CDR3 size: 20 residues. In nucleotides, the CDR3 is TGTGCCAGCAGCTCCCCAAACAACCTTCAAGGACCCAGCTCCTACAATGAGCAGTTCTTC. This gives the protein CASSSPNNLQGPSSYNEQFF.

The V gene is TRBV7-6, the J gene TRBJ2-1, with 11 bases matching TRBD2. CDR3 length: 13 amino acids. Germline CDR1 SGHVS, CDR2 FNYEAQ. Trimming removed 2 bases from V and 15 bases from J; junction bases left unmatched: 6. CDR3 sequence: CASSLLAGGFLFF. The CDR3 DNA sequence: TGTGCCAGCAGCTTACTAGCGGGAGGTTTTCTGTTCTTC.

The chain is built from TRBV28 and TRBJ2-7; 9 nucleotides line up with TRBD1. Per the germline V gene, CDR1 is MDHEN and CDR2 is SYDVKM. With 5 bases clipped from V and 0 bases from J, the junction kept 11 bases outside the gene matches. The CDR3 extends over 17 amino acids. The CDR3 DNA sequence: TGTGCCAGCAGTCCCACAGGGGGCGGCGGCCCCTCCTACGAGCAGTACTTC. It is translated as CASSPTGGGGPSYEQYF. Looking up the rest from reference TRBV28 and TRBJ2-7 gives the full variable domain: DVKVTQSSRYLVKRTGEKVFLECVQDMDHENMFWYRQDPGLGLRLIYFSYDVKMKEKGDIPEGYSVSREKKERFSLILESASTNQTSMYLCASSPTGGGGPSYEQYFGPGTRLTVT.

This chain uses TRBV9 with TRBJ1-2; no reliable D call. Germline loops: CDR1 SGDLS, CDR2 YYNGEE. V lost 6 bases and J lost 8, with 11 bases in between. The CDR3 is 11 amino acids. The CDR3 loop is CASIGPDGYTF. CDR3 nucleotides: TGTGCCAGCATCGGACCGGACGGCTACACCTTC.

The V gene is TRBV30, the J gene TRBJ2-7, with 8 bases lining up with TRBD1. Unmatched junction bases numbered 3, after V lost 5 bases and J lost 6 bases. The CDR3 runs 11 residues. Germline V gives CDR1 GTSNPN, CDR2 SVGIG (reference sequence). CDR3 sequence reads: CAWDRGTEQYF. Here the CDR3 DNA reads TGTGCCTGGGACAGGGGAACCGAGCAGTACTTC.

The chain uses TRBV19 and TRBJ2-7; no definite D call. CDR3 length: 14 amino acids. V was cut by 5 bases and J by 0 bases, with 11 bases left in between. CDR1 is LNHDA and CDR2 is SQIVND in the germline V gene (reference sequence). The CDR3 spells CASSAYPDSYEQYF. The DNA for the CDR3 is TGTGCCAGTAGTGCCTACCCAGACTCCTACGAGCAGTACTTC.

The chain combines TRBV29-1 with TRBJ2-7; D is perhaps TRBD2 (6 bases). The germline V and J ends were trimmed by 2 bases and 1 base, with 15 bases remaining between them. Germline CDR1 is SQVTM and CDR2 is ANQGSEA. This CDR3 region has 15 residues. CDR3: CSVEQLESGSYEQYF. The CDR3 DNA is TGCAGCGTTGAACAATTGGAAAGCGGGTCCTACGAGCAGTACTTC.

V is TRBV15 and J is TRBJ2-1; 9 nucleotides line up with TRBD2. The CDR3 loop spans 17 amino acids. V was pared by 0 bases and J by 8 bases, with 11 bases of the junction left unmatched. Germline V gene sequence: CDR1 LNHNV, CDR2 YYDKDF (reference sequence). In DNA form, the CDR3 reads TGTGCCACCAGCAGAGATGAGGCGGGAGGGGCAGTGGATGAGCAGTTCTTC. It translates to CATSRDEAGGAVDEQFF.

J is TRBJ2-3 and V is TRBV7-9; D is perhaps TRBD1 (5 bases). This CDR3 is 16 amino acids long. The germline V gene has CDR1 SEHNR and CDR2 FQNEAQ (reference sequence). The V end lost 1 base, the J end lost 4 bases, and 15 bases lay between the germline ends. CDR3 region: CASSLETALLADTQYF. The CDR3, as DNA: TGTGCCAGCAGCTTAGAGACAGCCCTTCTCGCAGATACGCAGTATTTT. Combining the CDR3 with reference TRBV7-9 and TRBJ2-3 gives the whole variable domain DTGVSQNPRHKITKRGQNVTFRCDPISEHNRLYWYRQTLGQGPEFLTYFQNEAQLEKSRLLSDRFSAERPKGSFSTLEIQRTEQGDSAMYLCASSLETALLADTQYFGPGTRLTVL.

The chain has TRBV13 and TRBJ2-1, with D perhaps matching TRBD2 (5 bases). V was cut by 3 bases and J by 5 bases, with 11 bases left in between. CDR3 length equals 14 residues. Germline CDR1 reads PRHDT; CDR2 reads FYEKMQ (reference sequence). The CDR3 region is CASSLPGDDNEQFF. The CDR3 bases are TGTGCCAGCAGCTTGCCCGGGGATGACAATGAGCAGTTCTTC.

The V call is TRBV6-6, the J call TRBJ2-1, with D possibly being TRBD1 or TRBD2 (5 bases each). CDR3 length: 14 amino acids. Trimming removed 0 bases at V and 10 bases at J, with 13 bases between. CDR1 is MNHNY, CDR2 SVGAGI, per germline (reference sequence). This CDR3 is CASSYSGRAEEQFF. CDR3 DNA sequence: TGTGCCAGCAGTTACTCGGGACGAGCGGAAGAGCAGTTCTTC.